The following is a T cell receptor (beta chain) sequence with its context. This entry is derived from a study of blood T cell repertoires in COVID-19. The overall study: T cells, B-cell-depleted T cells, or PBMCs provided the cDNA or gDNA that served as material.

V lost 2 bases and J 1 base, leaving 19 bases between the germline ends. The germline V gene encodes CDR1 KGHDR and CDR2 SFDVKD. CDR3 length: 18 amino acids. Original data processing: Reference gene primers were amplified, and this amplification served to estimate nucleated cell counts. Clones were sequenced by immunoSEQ multiplex PCR, and TCRdb holds only the in-frame ones, with some missing. From that table come the V and J calls and clone size; the DNA was used to work out D and trimming. The sample comprises approximately 100,000 clones, around 84% of which are singletons, and 38% rests with the top ten.

Specimen: peripheral blood. V usage is TRBV24-1 and J usage is TRBJ1-1; possible D gene TRBD1, 5 bases. The clonotype was recovered from a man older than 75 with acute or convalescent COVID-19. The CDR3 DNA reads as TGTGCCACCAGTGATTCCCGGAGGACGGGGGTTGGGAACACTGAAGCTTTCTTT. Translating gives CATSDSRRTGVGNTEAFF.